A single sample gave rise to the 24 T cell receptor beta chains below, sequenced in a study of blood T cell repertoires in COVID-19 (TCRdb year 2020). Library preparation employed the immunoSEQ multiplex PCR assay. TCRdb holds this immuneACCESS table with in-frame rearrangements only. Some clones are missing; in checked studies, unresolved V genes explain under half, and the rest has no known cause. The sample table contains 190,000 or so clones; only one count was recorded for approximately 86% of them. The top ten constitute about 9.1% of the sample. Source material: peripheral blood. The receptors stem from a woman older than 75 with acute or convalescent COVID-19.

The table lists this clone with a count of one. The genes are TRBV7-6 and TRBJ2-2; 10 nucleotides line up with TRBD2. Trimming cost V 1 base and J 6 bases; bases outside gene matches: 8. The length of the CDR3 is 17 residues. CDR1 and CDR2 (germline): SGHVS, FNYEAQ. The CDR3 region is CASSLEASGSASGELFF. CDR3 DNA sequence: TGTGCCAGCAGCTTAGAGGCTAGCGGGAGTGCGTCCGGGGAGCTGTTTTTT.

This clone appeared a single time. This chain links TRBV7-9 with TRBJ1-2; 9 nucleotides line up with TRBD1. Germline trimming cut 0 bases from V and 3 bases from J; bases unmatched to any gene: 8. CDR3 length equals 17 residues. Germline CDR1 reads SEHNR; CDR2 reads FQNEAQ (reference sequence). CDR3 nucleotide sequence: TGTGCCAGCAGCTTAGCGCAACCGGACAGGGGCCACTATGGCTACACCTTC. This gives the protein CASSLAQPDRGHYGYTF.

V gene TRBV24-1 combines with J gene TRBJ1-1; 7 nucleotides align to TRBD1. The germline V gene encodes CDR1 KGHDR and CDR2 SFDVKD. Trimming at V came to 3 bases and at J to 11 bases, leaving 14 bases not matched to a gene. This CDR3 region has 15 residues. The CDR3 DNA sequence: TGTGCCACCAGTGATCTTCGAGCAGGGGGGTTGTGGGCTTTCTTT. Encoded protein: CATSDLRAGGLWAFF.

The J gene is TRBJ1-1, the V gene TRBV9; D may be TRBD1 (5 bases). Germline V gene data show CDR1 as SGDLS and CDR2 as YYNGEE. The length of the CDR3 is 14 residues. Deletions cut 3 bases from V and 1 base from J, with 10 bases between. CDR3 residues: CASSGDWANTEAFF. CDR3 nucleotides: TGTGCCAGCAGCGGGGACTGGGCGAACACTGAAGCTTTCTTT.

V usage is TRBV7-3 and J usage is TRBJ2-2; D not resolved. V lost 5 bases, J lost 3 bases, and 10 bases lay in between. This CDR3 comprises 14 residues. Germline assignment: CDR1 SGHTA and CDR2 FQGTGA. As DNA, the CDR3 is TGTGCCAGCAGCGTGAGTTTGTACACCGGGGAGCTGTTTTTT. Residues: CASSVSLYTGELFF.

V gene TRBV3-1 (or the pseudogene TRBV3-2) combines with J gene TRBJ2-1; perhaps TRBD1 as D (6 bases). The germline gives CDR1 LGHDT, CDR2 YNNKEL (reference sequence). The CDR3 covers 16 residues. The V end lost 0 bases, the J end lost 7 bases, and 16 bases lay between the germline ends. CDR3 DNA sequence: TGTGCCAGCAGCCAAGATTCCCAGGGGCGGTGGAATGAGCAGTTCTTC. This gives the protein CASSQDSQGRWNEQFF.

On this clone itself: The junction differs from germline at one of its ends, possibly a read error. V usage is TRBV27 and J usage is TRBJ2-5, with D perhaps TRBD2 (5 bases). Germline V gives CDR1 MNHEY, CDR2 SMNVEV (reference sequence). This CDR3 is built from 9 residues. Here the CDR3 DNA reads TGCTCGACGGGGGAGACCCAGTACTTC. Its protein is CSTGETQYF.

CDR3 sequence (DNA): TGTGCCAGCTCACCAATAGGACAGGGGGCCCAGCCCCAGCATTTT. Translated: CASSPIGQGAQPQHF. The V and J genes are TRBV18 and TRBJ1-5, with 11 bases aligning to TRBD1. The CDR3 runs 15 residues. Germline lookup yields CDR1 KGHSH and CDR2 LQKENI. The junction had 4 bases not matched to a gene; V was cut back by 2 bases and J by 7 bases.

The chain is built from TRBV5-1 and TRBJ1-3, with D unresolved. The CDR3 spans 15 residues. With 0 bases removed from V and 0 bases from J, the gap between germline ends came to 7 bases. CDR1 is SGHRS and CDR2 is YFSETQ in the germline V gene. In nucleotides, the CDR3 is TGCGCCAGCAGCTTGGATACAGTCTCTGGAAACACCATATATTTT. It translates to CASSLDTVSGNTIYF.

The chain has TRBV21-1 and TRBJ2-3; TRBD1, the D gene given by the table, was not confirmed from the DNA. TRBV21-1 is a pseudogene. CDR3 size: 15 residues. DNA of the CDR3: TGTGCCAGCAGCGACAGGGGCCGGAACACAGATACGCAGTATTTT. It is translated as CASSDRGRNTDTQYF.

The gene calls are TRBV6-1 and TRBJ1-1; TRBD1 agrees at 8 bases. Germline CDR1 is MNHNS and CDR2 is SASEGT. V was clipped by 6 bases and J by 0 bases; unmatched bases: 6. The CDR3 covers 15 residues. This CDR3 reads CASSLPGQVNTEAFF. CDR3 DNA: TGTGCCAGCAGCCTCCCGGGACAGGTGAACACTGAAGCTTTCTTT.

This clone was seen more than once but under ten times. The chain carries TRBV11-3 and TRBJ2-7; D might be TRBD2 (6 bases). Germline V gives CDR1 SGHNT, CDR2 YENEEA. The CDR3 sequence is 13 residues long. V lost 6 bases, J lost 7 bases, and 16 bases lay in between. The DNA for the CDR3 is TGTGCCAGCAGTTCCGGGAGCCTCGGGGAGCAGTACTTC. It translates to CASSSGSLGEQYF.

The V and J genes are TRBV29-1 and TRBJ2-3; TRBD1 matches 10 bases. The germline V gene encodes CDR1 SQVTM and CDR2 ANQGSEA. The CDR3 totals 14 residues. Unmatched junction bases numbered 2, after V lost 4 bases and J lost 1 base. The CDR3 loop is CSVGDRGRTDTQYF. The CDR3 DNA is TGCAGCGTTGGGGACAGGGGCCGCACAGATACGCAGTATTTT.

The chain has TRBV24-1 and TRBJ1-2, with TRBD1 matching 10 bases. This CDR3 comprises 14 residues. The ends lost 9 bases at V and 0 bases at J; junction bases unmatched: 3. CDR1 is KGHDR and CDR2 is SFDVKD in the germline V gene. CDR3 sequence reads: CATGQGEANYGYTF. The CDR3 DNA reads TGTGCCACCGGACAGGGGGAAGCTAACTATGGCTACACCTTC.

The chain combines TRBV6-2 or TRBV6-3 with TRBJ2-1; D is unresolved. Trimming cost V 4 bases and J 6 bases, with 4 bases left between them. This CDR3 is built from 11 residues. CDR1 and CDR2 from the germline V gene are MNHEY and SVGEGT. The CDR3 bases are TGTGCCAGCAGTTTAATCAATGAGCAGTTCTTC. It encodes CASSLINEQFF.

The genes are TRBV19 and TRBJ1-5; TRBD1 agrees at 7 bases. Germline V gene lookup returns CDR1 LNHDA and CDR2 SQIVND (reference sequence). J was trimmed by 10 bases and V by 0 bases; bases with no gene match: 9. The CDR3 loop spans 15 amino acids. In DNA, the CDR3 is TGTGCCAGTAGTATAGATCGGGACAGTTCATTACCCCAGCATTTT. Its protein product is CASSIDRDSSLPQHF.

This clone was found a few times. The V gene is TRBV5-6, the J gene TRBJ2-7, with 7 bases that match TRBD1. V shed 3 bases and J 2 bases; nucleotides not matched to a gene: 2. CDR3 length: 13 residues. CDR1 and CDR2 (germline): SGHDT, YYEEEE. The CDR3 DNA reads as TGTGCCAGCAGCTACGGGACAGCCTACGAGCAGTACTTC. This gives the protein CASSYGTAYEQYF.

Here the CDR3 reads CASTARRRGDYGYTF. The CDR3 DNA reads TGTGCCTCGACCGCCCGACGGCGGGGAGACTATGGCTACACCTTC. This rearrangement joins TRBV30 to TRBJ1-2; D is uncertain. V was clipped by 7 bases and J by 3 bases, with 21 bases between them. The CDR3 sequence is 15 residues long. Germline CDR1 reads GTSNPN; CDR2 reads SVGIG (reference sequence).

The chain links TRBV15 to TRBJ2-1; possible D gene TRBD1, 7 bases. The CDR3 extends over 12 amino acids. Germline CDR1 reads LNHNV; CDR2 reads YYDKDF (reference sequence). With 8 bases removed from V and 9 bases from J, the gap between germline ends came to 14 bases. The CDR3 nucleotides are TGTGCCACCCGGAGGGGGCCTGGTGAGCAGTTCTTC. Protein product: CATRRGPGEQFF.

CDR3 nucleotide sequence: TGTGCCAGCAGCGTAGGTGGGGCTAGCTCTGGAAACACCATATATTTT. Its translation: CASSVGGASSGNTIYF. The chain employs TRBV9 and TRBJ1-3, with D maybe TRBD1 (5 bases). V gave up 0 bases and J gave up 0 bases, with 10 bases separating them. This CDR3 is 16 amino acids long. Germline values: CDR1 SGDLS, CDR2 YYNGEE.

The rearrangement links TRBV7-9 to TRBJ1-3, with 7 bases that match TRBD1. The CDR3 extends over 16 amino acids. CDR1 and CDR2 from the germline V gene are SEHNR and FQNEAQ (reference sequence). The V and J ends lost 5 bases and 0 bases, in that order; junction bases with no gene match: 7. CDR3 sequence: CASSEQTGSSGNTIYF. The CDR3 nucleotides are TGTGCCAGCAGCGAACAGACAGGGTCCTCTGGAAACACCATATATTTT.

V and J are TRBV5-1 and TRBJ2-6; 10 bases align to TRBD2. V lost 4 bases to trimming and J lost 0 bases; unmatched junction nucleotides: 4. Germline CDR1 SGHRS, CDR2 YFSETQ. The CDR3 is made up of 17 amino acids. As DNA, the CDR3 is TGCGCCAGCAGCCAACTAGCGGGGATCTCTGGGGCCAACGTCCTGACTTTC. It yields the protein CASSQLAGISGANVLTF.

CDR3 in DNA: TGTGCCAGCAGCTTTTTTGGTACGGGGGTTCGGGAAAAACTGTTTTTT. Translation: CASSFFGTGVREKLFF. The rearrangement uses TRBV7-8 and TRBJ1-4; a weak D match, TRBD1 (5 bases). Trimming took off 3 bases at V and 8 bases at J, with 19 bases between the two ends. CDR3 length equals 16 residues. Germline V lookup: CDR1 SGHVS, CDR2 FQNEAQ.

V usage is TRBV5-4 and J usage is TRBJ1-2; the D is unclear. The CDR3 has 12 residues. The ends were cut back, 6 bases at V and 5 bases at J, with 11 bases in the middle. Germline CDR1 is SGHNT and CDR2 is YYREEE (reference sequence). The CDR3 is CASTPAGYGYTF. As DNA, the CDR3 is TGTGCCAGCACCCCTGCGGGGTATGGCTACACCTTC. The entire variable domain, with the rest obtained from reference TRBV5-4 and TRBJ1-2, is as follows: ETGVTQSPTHLIKTRGQQVTLRCSSQSGHNTVSWYQQALGQGPQFIFQYYREEENGRGNFPPRFSGLQFPNYSSELNVNALELDDSALYLCASTPAGYGYTFGSGTRLTVV.